Reported below is one T cell receptor (beta chain). Its antigen is not identified. The record originates from a study of cytomegalovirus exposure and HLA in healthy donors. The J segment lost 5 bases and the V segment lost 5 bases, leaving 11 bases of the junction unmatched. CDR1 and CDR2 (germline): SGHVS, FQNEAQ. This CDR3 is 15 amino acids long. Researchers ran the PCR with 60 Vbeta and 13 Jbeta primers. As processed by the authors: In a later analysis, the count reached 80 million or so unique TCR beta chains, with about 10 million shared. The repertoire was sequenced with immunoSEQ multiplex PCR; TCRdb's copy has only in-frame clones and lacks some. V and J calls and clone size are as listed in that table; D and trimming were resolved from the DNA. Found here are around 150,000 clones, about 66% of them singletons; the top ten hold more than 1.5%. Notes on the study in general: The presence/absence work took it that sequencing depth was about the same across donors. Several top significant clusters appeared, in a later analysis, to be linked to common viral pathogens.

The chain recombines TRBV7-8 with TRBJ2-7, with 8 bases identical to TRBD1. This clonotype was obtained from a human donor in good health. The sample taken for sequencing was PBMCs. The CDR3: CASSQDRGLSHEQYF. CDR3 sequence (DNA): TGTGCCAGCAGCCAAGACAGGGGACTGTCCCACGAGCAGTACTTC.